This TCR beta chain was captured in a study of identical twins. This CDR3 has 15 amino acids. Germline CDR1 reads ENHRY; CDR2 reads SYGVKD. The germline V and J ends were trimmed by 2 bases and 6 bases, with 14 bases remaining between them. To note about this clonotype: As yet, its antigen is unknown.

TCRdb reanalysed the 5' RACE reads using MiXCR and keeps one entry per CDR3 protein. The profile covers more than 650,000 distinct CDR3 sequences, with roughly 6% appearing a single time and 1.5% to 2% taken by the ten largest. The study, taken as a whole, reports: Compared with unrelated sharing, twin-shared out-of-frame alpha sequences had more low-probability sequences.

Specimen: naive T cells sorted from blood. This receptor was identified in a man aged 18 to 29 in good health. The chain combines TRBV10-3 with TRBJ2-1; D tentatively reads TRBD1 or TRBD2 (5 bases each). This chain's CDR3 is CAISETPGPPNEQFF. The CDR3 DNA is TGTGCCATCAGTGAGACTCCGGGACCCCCCAATGAGCAGTTCTTC.